This section outlines one T cell receptor beta chain sequence together with its context. Its target antigen remains unknown. Base qualities are not provided; no much larger clone lies one nucleotide away. Collaborating institutions collected whole blood in K2EDTA tubes following their own protocols. For TCRbeta analysis, collaborator samples were shipped as frozen whole blood, as isolated PBMCs, or as DNA extracted from either sample type. This record comes from a study of blood T cell repertoires in COVID-19 (TCRdb year 2020). Some background on the complete study: Collaborator samples came from the United States, Italy and Spain and covered acute and convalescent phases of COVID-19. The prospective study material was composed of cDNA or gDNA derived from T cells, B-cell-depleted T cells, or PBMCs. The dataset comprised deeply sampled blood TCRbeta repertoires from subjects exposed to, actively infected with, or recovered from COVID-19. The repertoires were made available in a free public database intended to serve as a resource for research on the immune response to SARS-CoV-2. The samples were drawn from the first 160 participants of the ongoing ImmuneRACE study and from 1,254 subjects provided by 6 global collaborators. Nearly every sample came with metadata listing a de-identified subject ID, COVID-19 status, age in years and sex. Where available, HLA class I and class II types were taken from metadata supplied by the sample provider and were not determined by assay-based typing.

Results and caveats for the whole study, not just this receptor: The amount of clinical and demographic metadata varied by source and participant and was provided uncurated.

The junction shows trimming of 6 bases on V and 2 bases on J, and the gene matches do not reach 12 bases of it. The germline V gene provides CDR1 SGHRS and CDR2 YFSETQ. From the cysteine through the phenylalanine, the CDR3 covers 16 amino acids. Left in the record is the CDR3 DNA by itself, 48 bases read in frame from the first base. TCRbeta CDR3 regions were amplified from genomic DNA using the immunoSEQ Assay, a bias-controlled multiplex PCR. For the original study's pipeline: The number of nucleated cells in each sample was estimated by amplification of reference gene primers within the assay. To quantify the absolute abundance of each unique TCRbeta CDR3 rearrangement, sequence reads were collapsed and filtered. For each sample, productive Simpson clonality was calculated by taking the square root of Simpson's diversity index across productive rearrangements. Sourced from immuneACCESS, this table was stored by TCRdb with only in-frame sequences that have V and J called. A share of the clones is absent; for the studies checked, an unresolved V gene accounts for under half, and the remainder has no known explanation. The V and J calls and clone size are taken from that table; D and trimming were inferred from the DNA. The sample data list over 150,000 clones, and more than 85% of these were observed just once. The biggest ten clones account for 2.5% to 3.5% of the sample.

The V and J genes are TRBV5-1 and TRBJ2-3; 7 bases in the junction line up with TRBD1. The sample taken for sequencing was peripheral blood. The clonotype was recovered from a man aged 40-49 years with active or convalescent COVID-19. CDR3 reads: CASKRQGSAPTDTQYF. The bases read TGCGCCAGCAAAAGACAGGGTAGCGCCCCCACAGATACGCAGTATTTT.